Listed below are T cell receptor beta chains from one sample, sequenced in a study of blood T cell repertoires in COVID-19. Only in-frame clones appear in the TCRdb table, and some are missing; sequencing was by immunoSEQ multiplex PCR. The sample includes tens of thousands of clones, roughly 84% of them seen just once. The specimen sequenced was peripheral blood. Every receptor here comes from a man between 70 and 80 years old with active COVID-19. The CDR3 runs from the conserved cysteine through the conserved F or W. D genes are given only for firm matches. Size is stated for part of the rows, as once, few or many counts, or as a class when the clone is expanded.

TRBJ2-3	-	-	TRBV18	CASSPGTPSGDTQYF	TGTGCCAGCTCACCCGGGACTCCAAGCGGGGATACGCAGTATTTT
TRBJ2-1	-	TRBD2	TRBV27	CASSLSVAGGQFF	TGTGCCAGCAGTTTATCGGTAGCGGGGGGGCAGTTCTTC
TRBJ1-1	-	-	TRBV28	CASNLYTGAEAFF	TGTGCCAGCAACCTCTACACCGGGGCTGAAGCTTTCTTT
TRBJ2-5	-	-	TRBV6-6	CASSPLETQYF	TGTGCCAGCAGTCCCTTGGAGACCCAGTACTTC
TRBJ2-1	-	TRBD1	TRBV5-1	CASSLGQGGAFNEQFF	TGCGCCAGCAGCCTGGGACAGGGCGGGGCATTCAATGAGCAGTTCTTC
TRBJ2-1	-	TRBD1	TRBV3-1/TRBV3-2	CASSQEGTGGNEQFF	TGTGCCAGCAGCCAAGAAGGGACAGGAGGCAATGAGCAGTTCTTC
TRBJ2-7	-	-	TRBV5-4	CASSLDRLTNEQYF	TGTGCCAGCAGCTTGGATAGACTCACTAACGAGCAGTACTTC
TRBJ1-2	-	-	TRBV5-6	CASSGGLSTYGYTF	TGTGCCAGCAGCGGGGGACTGTCGACCTATGGCTACACCTTC
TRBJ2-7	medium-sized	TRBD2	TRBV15	CATSRRTSHRQEQYF	TGTGCCACCAGCAGGAGGACTAGCCACAGGCAGGAGCAGTACTTC
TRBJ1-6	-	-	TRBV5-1	CASRGEGQRNSPLHF	TGCGCCAGCCGGGGGGAAGGGCAGCGCAATTCACCCCTCCACTTT
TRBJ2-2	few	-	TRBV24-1	CATSGGGGENTGELFF	TGTGCCACCAGTGGGGGAGGGGGAGAGAACACCGGGGAGCTGTTTTTT
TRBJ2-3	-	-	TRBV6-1	CASGSPTDTQYF	TGTGCCAGCGGGAGTCCCACAGATACGCAGTATTTT
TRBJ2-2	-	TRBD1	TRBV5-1	CASSPGTGNTGELFF	TGCGCCAGCAGCCCGGGGACAGGAAACACCGGGGAGCTGTTTTTT
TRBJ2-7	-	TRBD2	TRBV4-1	CASSQIPSGRYEQYF	TGCGCCAGCAGCCAAATCCCCAGCGGGAGGTACGAGCAGTACTTC
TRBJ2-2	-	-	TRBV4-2	CASSHPWEGGNGELFF	TGTGCCAGCAGCCACCCCTGGGAAGGCGGGAACGGGGAGCTGTTTTTT
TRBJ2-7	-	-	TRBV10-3	CAISESVEGSYEQYF	TGTGCCATCAGTGAGTCTGTAGAGGGCTCCTACGAGCAGTACTTC
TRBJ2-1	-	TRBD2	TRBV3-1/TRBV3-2	CASSQQSGSSNEQFF	TGTGCCAGCAGCCAACAAAGCGGGAGTAGCAATGAGCAGTTCTTC
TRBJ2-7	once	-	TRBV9	CASSVRWESGSYEQYF	TGTGCCAGCAGCGTTCGGTGGGAGAGTGGCTCCTACGAGCAGTACTTC
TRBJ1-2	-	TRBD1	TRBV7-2	CASSPGQGYGYGYTF	TGTGCCAGCAGCCCAGGACAGGGATACGGCTATGGCTACACCTTC
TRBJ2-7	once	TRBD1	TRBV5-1	CASSPGTGNYEQYF	TGCGCCAGCAGCCCTGGGACAGGGAACTACGAGCAGTACTTC
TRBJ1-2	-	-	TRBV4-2	CASSRDQGNYGYTF	TGTGCCAGCAGCCGAGACCAGGGGAACTATGGCTACACCTTC
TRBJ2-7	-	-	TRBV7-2	CASSLGVKRVSEQYF	TGTGCCAGCAGCTTAGGGGTGAAGCGGGTGAGCGAGCAGTACTTC
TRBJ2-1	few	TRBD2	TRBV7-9	CASRYSLDVVLAGKNEQFF	TGTGCCAGCAGATACAGCTTAGATGTAGTCCTAGCGGGGAAAAATGAGCAGTTCTTC
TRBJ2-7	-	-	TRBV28	CASSRISGTGAYEQYF	TGTGCCAGCAGTCGAATTTCCGGGACTGGGGCATACGAGCAGTACTTC
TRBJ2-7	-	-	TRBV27	CASRATGSYEQYF	TGTGCCAGCAGAGCGACAGGTTCCTACGAGCAGTACTTC
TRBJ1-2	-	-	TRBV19	CASSIVAGKNYGYTF	TGTGCCAGTAGTATAGTCGCAGGGAAGAACTATGGCTACACCTTC
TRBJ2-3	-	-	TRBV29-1	CSVQERAIDTQYF	TGCAGCGTTCAGGAGCGGGCTATAGATACGCAGTATTTT
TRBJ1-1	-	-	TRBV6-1	CASSEKGALGTEAFF	TGTGCCAGCAGTGAAAAAGGGGCGCTGGGCACTGAAGCTTTCTTT
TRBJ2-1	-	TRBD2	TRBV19	CASSTRTSGGYNEQFF	TGTGCCAGTAGTACACGGACTAGCGGAGGTTACAATGAGCAGTTCTTC
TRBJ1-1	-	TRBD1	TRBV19	CASSRLRGQVNTEAFF	TGTGCCAGTAGCCGGTTGAGAGGACAGGTGAACACTGAAGCTTTCTTT
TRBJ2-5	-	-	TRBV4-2	CASSQEGRLMKETQYF	TGTGCCAGCAGCCAAGAGGGGCGACTGATGAAAGAGACCCAGTACTTC
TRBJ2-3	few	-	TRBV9	CASSVATGIDTQYF	TGTGCCAGCAGCGTAGCTACAGGTATAGATACGCAGTATTTT
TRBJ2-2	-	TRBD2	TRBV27	CASSLSGRPGELFF	TGTGCCAGCAGTCTTAGCGGGAGGCCCGGGGAGCTGTTTTTT
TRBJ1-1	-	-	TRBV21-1	CASSGGRGTEAFF	TGTGCCAGCAGCGGTGGAAGGGGCACTGAAGCTTTCTTT
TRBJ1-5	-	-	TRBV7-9	CASSLGHLSNQPQHF	TGTGCCAGCAGCTTAGGACATCTTAGCAATCAGCCCCAGCATTTT
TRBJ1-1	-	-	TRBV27	CASSFEGNWGLDTEAFF	TGTGCCAGCAGTTTCGAGGGGAATTGGGGGCTTGATACTGAAGCTTTCTTT
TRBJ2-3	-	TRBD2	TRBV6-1	CASSEVGAGAGTDTQYF	TGTGCCAGCAGTGAGGTGGGAGCGGGAGCTGGCACAGATACGCAGTATTTT
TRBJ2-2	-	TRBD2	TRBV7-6	CASSPKRGDTGELFF	TGTGCCAGCAGCCCCAAGCGGGGGGACACCGGGGAGCTGTTTTTT
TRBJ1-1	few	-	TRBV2	CASSNWNTEAFF	TGTGCCAGCAGCAACTGGAACACTGAAGCTTTCTTT
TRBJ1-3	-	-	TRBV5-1	CASSLTGQPSGNTIYF	TGCGCCAGCAGCTTGACGGGACAACCCTCTGGAAACACCATATATTTT
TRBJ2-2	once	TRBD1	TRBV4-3	CASSPKDRTNTGELFF	TGCGCCAGCAGCCCGAAGGACAGGACGAACACCGGGGAGCTGTTTTTT
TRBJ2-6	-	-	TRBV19	CASSNRHRSGANVLTF	TGTGCCAGTAGTAATAGACACCGCTCTGGGGCCAACGTCCTGACTTTC
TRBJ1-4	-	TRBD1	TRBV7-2	CASSLQDRGGEKLFF	TGTGCCAGCAGCTTACAGGACAGGGGAGGCGAAAAACTGTTTTTT
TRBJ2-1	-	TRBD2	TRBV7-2	CASSPVPHWGGHEQFF	TGTGCCAGCAGCCCAGTTCCCCACTGGGGGGGTCATGAGCAGTTCTTC
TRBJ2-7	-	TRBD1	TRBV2	CASCWDRIYEQYF	TGTGCCAGCTGCTGGGACAGAATCTACGAGCAGTACTTC
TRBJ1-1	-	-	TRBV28	CASSVGRVGTEAFF	TGTGCCAGCAGCGTTGGGCGGGTCGGCACTGAAGCTTTCTTT
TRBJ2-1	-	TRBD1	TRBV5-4	CASSLGQGVGEQFF	TGTGCCAGCAGCTTGGGACAGGGGGTAGGTGAGCAGTTCTTC
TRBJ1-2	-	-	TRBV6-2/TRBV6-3	CASSYGIANYGYTF	TGTGCCAGCAGTTACGGCATCGCTAACTATGGCTACACCTTC
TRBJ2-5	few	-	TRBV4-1	CASSLSGTYQETQYF	TGCGCCAGCAGTCTTAGCGGAACGTACCAAGAGACCCAGTACTTC
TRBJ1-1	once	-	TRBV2	CASTQGLDTEAFF	TGTGCCAGCACCCAGGGTCTCGACACTGAAGCTTTCTTT
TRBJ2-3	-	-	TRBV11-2	CASSLDTSPTDTQYF	TGTGCCAGCAGCTTAGATACTAGCCCTACAGATACGCAGTATTTT
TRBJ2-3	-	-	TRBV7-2	CASSLAIRREGEYF	TGTGCCAGCAGCTTAGCAATAAGGAGGGAGGGGGAGTATTTT
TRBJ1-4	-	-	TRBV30	CAWSGFQAVEKLFF	TGTGCCTGGAGTGGTTTCCAGGCTGTTGAAAAACTGTTTTTT
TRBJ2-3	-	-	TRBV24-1	CATSDLLPDTQYF	TGTGCCACCAGTGATTTGCTTCCGGATACGCAGTATTTT
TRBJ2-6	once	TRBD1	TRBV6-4	CASSRDRVASGANVLTF	TGTGCCAGCAGTCGGGACAGGGTAGCAAGTGGGGCCAACGTCCTGACTTTC
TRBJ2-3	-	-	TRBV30	CAWKRRQATLTDTQYF	TGTGCCTGGAAGCGTCGACAGGCCACTTTAACAGATACGCAGTATTTT